This TCR beta chain was identified during a study of CD8 T cells in Susac syndrome. Study-wide results and caveats: The number of Susac-specific public clones found was roughly 16 in total CD8+ repertoires and four to six in CD8+ TEMRA repertoires.

As concerns this clonotype: Its antigen is undetermined.

RNA, at roughly 0.5 to 1 ug, was reverse transcribed with random hexamers. Amplification of TCR beta CDR3 was carried out by immunoSEQ multiplex PCR, which covered 54 Vbeta and 13 Jbeta segments. TCRdb fed the immunoSEQ multiplex PCR reads into MiXCR, producing one record per CDR3 protein. The sample has more than 95,000 distinct CDR3 sequences; about 95% are singletons. The V segment lost 2 bases and the J segment 4 bases; nucleotides outside the gene matches: 3. The CDR3 spans 15 residues. Germline lookup yields CDR1 MGHRA and CDR2 YSYEKL. Sequencing was performed on CD8+ T cells from PBMCs. The chain joins TRBV4-1 to TRBJ1-3; TRBD1 matches 9 bases. The sequence derives from a human donor with Susac syndrome. The CDR3 reads CASSQRGTGGNTIYF. CDR3 in DNA: TGCGCCAGCAGCCAAAGAGGGACAGGGGGAAACACCATATATTTT.